What follows are 27 T cell receptor beta chains derived from one specimen sequenced in a study of T cell responses to AZD1222 COVID-19 vaccine. Repertoires were generated with immunoSEQ multiplex PCR, while TCRdb's copy carries only in-frame clones and drops some. The table records 89,000 or so clones, 86% of them present only once. The sample here was peripheral blood, taken on day 0 of AZD1222 vaccination. The receptors were sampled from an adult in good health.

The rearrangement links TRBV28 to TRBJ2-5; TRBD1 agrees at 10 bases. The CDR3 runs 17 residues. Germline V gene sequence: CDR1 MDHEN, CDR2 SYDVKM. With 5 bases clipped from V and 4 bases from J, the junction kept 13 bases outside the gene matches. As DNA, the CDR3 is TGTGCCAGCAGTCAAATCGTCTCCGGACAGGGGGGAGAGACCCAGTACTTC. It encodes CASSQIVSGQGGETQYF.

The rearrangement uses TRBV19 and TRBJ1-5, with D uncertain. V was shortened by 0 bases and J by 7 bases, with 13 bases between the two germline ends. In germline, CDR1 is LNHDA, CDR2 SQIVND (reference sequence). The CDR3 spans 15 residues. The CDR3 protein is CASSIDSDGYQPQHF. CDR3 DNA: TGTGCCAGTAGTATAGATTCGGACGGCTACCAGCCCCAGCATTTT.

The J gene is TRBJ1-5, the V gene TRBV19; 10 bases are a match to TRBD1. Germline V gives CDR1 LNHDA, CDR2 SQIVND (reference sequence). This CDR3 is built from 16 residues. Trimming removed 5 bases from V and 6 bases from J; junction bases left unmatched: 10. The CDR3 DNA is TGTGCCAGTAGTGACCGACAGGGGGCGGTAGGTCAGCCCCAGCATTTT. This gives the protein CASSDRQGAVGQPQHF.

This clone was detected once. The chain is built from TRBV4-2 and TRBJ1-5; a possible D gene is TRBD1 (5 bases). V was trimmed by 1 base and J by 4 bases, leaving 11 bases between them. The germline CDR1 and CDR2 sequences are LGHNA and YNFKEQ. The CDR3 spans 15 residues. The CDR3 DNA sequence: TGTGCCAGCAGCCAAGTTCAGGACACTAATCAGCCCCAGCATTTT. It specifies CASSQVQDTNQPQHF.

This chain uses TRBV29-1 with TRBJ2-7, with 7 bases that match TRBD2. Germline trimming cut 7 bases from V and 7 bases from J; bases unmatched to any gene: 19. Germline V gene sequence: CDR1 SQVTM, CDR2 ANQGSEA. This CDR3 has 15 residues. CDR3 bases: TGCAGCGCCCCGAAGGGTGCTAGCGGACCAGATGAGCAGTACTTC. It translates to CSAPKGASGPDEQYF.

The V and J genes are TRBV7-3 and TRBJ2-7; D is unclear. The V gene's germline CDR1 is SGHTA and CDR2 FQGTGA. The CDR3 extends over 13 amino acids. V lost 2 bases, J lost 6 bases, and 11 bases lay in between. In DNA, the CDR3 is TGTGCCAGCAGCTTAGGGCTATTTGGCGAGCAGTACTTC. This translates into CASSLGLFGEQYF.

The chain links TRBV18 to TRBJ2-7, with 10 bases identical to TRBD1. Germline V lookup: CDR1 KGHSH, CDR2 LQKENI. The V and J ends lost 3 bases and 2 bases, in that order; junction bases with no gene match: 1. The CDR3 has 14 amino acids. The CDR3 bases are TGTGCCAGCTCACCCGGGACAGGGGCCTACGAGCAGTACTTC. This encodes CASSPGTGAYEQYF.

This clone appeared once. The V gene is TRBV7-3, the J gene TRBJ2-3; maybe TRBD2 (6 bases). V was clipped by 5 bases and J by 4 bases, with 13 bases between them. Germline V gene lookup returns CDR1 SGHTA and CDR2 FQGTGA. The CDR3 is 14 residues long. CDR3 nucleotide sequence: TGTGCCAGCAGCACTAGCATGGCCCCAGATACGCAGTATTTT. Protein sequence: CASSTSMAPDTQYF.

The chain combines TRBV24-1 with TRBJ2-2, with TRBD2 matching 14 bases. CDR1 is KGHDR, CDR2 SFDVKD, per germline. V gave up 8 bases and J gave up 6 bases; unmatched junction bases: 4. The CDR3 totals 15 residues. DNA of the CDR3: TGTGCCACCACGGGGACTAGCGGGGGACCCGGGGAGCTGTTTTTT. This encodes CATTGTSGGPGELFF.

The V and J genes are TRBV2 and TRBJ2-6; no reliable D call. This CDR3 comprises 15 residues. The V and J ends lost 3 bases and 4 bases respectively, with 10 bases between them. CDR1 and CDR2 (germline): SNHLY, FYNNEI. In DNA form, the CDR3 reads TGTGCCAGCAGTGACAGGTTTTCAGGGGCCAACGTCCTGACTTTC. Translating it yields CASSDRFSGANVLTF.

V and J are TRBV7-8 and TRBJ2-1; D not resolved. CDR1 SGHVS and CDR2 FQNEAQ come from the germline V gene. CDR3 length: 14 amino acids. V was trimmed by 1 base and J by 4 bases, leaving 8 bases between them. The CDR3 DNA reads TGTGCCAGCAGCTTAGTGGACCGATACAATGAGCAGTTCTTC. It encodes CASSLVDRYNEQFF.

J is TRBJ1-3 and V is TRBV30; TRBD1 agrees at 7 bases. CDR3 size: 16 residues. Germline V gene data show CDR1 as GTSNPN and CDR2 as SVGIG (reference sequence). V was clipped by 2 bases and J by 0 bases; unmatched bases: 7. The CDR3 sequence is CAWSSPGTASGNTIYF. CDR3 nucleotide sequence: TGTGCCTGGAGTTCCCCGGGGACAGCCTCTGGAAACACCATATATTTT. Complete variable domain (other parts from reference TRBV30 and TRBJ1-3): SQTIHQWPATLVQPVGSPLSLECTVEGTSNPNLYWYRQAAGRGLQLLFYSVGIGQISSEVPQNLSASRPQDRQFILSSKKLLLSDSGFYLCAWSSPGTASGNTIYFGEGSWLTVV.

CDR3 sequence reads: CASGSTRGPDTQYF. CDR3 nucleotide sequence: TGTGCCAGCGGTAGCACAAGGGGACCAGATACGCAGTATTTT. The rearrangement links TRBV6-6 to TRBJ2-3, with D perhaps being TRBD1 or TRBD2 (5 bases each). Germline CDR1 and CDR2: MNHNY and SVGAGI (reference sequence). The CDR3 consists of 14 residues. V lost 8 bases and J lost 4, with 16 bases in between.

In the case of this clone: The sample holds other DNA sequences that translate to the same CDR3. The chain carries TRBV2 and TRBJ1-1; D unclear. The CDR3 runs 12 residues. CDR1 and CDR2 from the germline V gene are SNHLY and FYNNEI. V was pared by 8 bases and J by 3 bases, with 10 bases between. The CDR3 loop reads CASEDSHTEAFF. CDR3 sequence (DNA): TGTGCCAGCGAGGACTCCCACACTGAAGCTTTCTTT.

The CDR3 region has the DNA TGTGCCAGTGACAGGAACACCGGGGAGCTGTTTTTT. The encoded protein is CASDRNTGELFF. The chain combines TRBV19 with TRBJ2-2, with D maybe TRBD1 (5 bases). CDR1 LNHDA and CDR2 SQIVND come from the germline V gene (reference sequence). The CDR3 is 12 amino acids. V lost 8 bases, J lost 1 base, and 5 bases lay in between.

This sequence joins TRBV4-2 and TRBJ2-7; D possibly corresponds to TRBD1 (6 bases). The V end lost 6 bases, the J end lost 0 bases, and 15 bases lay between the germline ends. Germline loops: CDR1 LGHNA, CDR2 YNFKEQ. This CDR3 has 15 amino acids. The CDR3 sequence: CASRQTGLSSYEQYF. CDR3 coding DNA: TGTGCCAGCAGGCAGACAGGACTTAGCTCCTACGAGCAGTACTTC.

The genes are TRBV5-6 and TRBJ1-6, with 7 nucleotides matching TRBD1. The CDR3 extends over 14 amino acids. Germline V CDR1 and CDR2: SGHDT, YYEEEE. After removal of 3 bases from V and 6 bases from J, the junction contained 3 bases not matched to a gene. The CDR3 sequence: CASSYRDSNSPLHF. CDR3 nucleotides: TGTGCCAGCAGCTACAGGGACAGTAATTCACCCCTCCACTTT.

CDR3 amino acids: CAWGIGGRTGELFF. In nucleotides, the CDR3 is TGTGCCTGGGGGATAGGGGGCCGGACCGGGGAGCTGTTTTTT. The gene calls are TRBV30 and TRBJ2-2, with 7 bases fitting TRBD1. After removal of 5 bases from V and 5 bases from J, the junction contained 8 bases not matched to a gene. The germline CDR1 and CDR2 sequences are GTSNPN and SVGIG (reference sequence). There are 14 residues in the CDR3.

V is TRBV7-2 and J is TRBJ2-7; 7 nucleotides line up with TRBD1. This CDR3 region has 15 residues. Per germline, CDR1 SGHTA and CDR2 FQGNSA. V lost 4 bases and J lost 0; bases outside the gene matches: 6. Here the CDR3 reads CASSSRQGFSYEQYF. CDR3 DNA sequence: TGTGCCAGCAGCTCTAGACAGGGATTCTCCTACGAGCAGTACTTC.

The genes are TRBV18 and TRBJ1-4; maybe TRBD1 (5 bases). Germline CDR1 reads KGHSH; CDR2 reads LQKENI. V lost 3 bases and J 3 bases, leaving 17 bases between the germline ends. The CDR3 is made up of 17 amino acids. The DNA of the CDR3 is TGTGCCAGCTCACCGTCTGGGACGGCCCGCTCTAATGAAAAACTGTTTTTT. This sequence encodes CASSPSGTARSNEKLFF.

This clone occurred a few times. The gene calls are TRBV9 and TRBJ1-2, with D uncertain. This CDR3 has 14 residues. Germline V lookup: CDR1 SGDLS, CDR2 YYNGEE. The V end was cut by 5 bases, the J end by 4 bases, with 15 bases between. The CDR3 DNA follows: TGTGCCAGCAGTCGCCAAGGACCGAGCTATGGCTACACCTTC. Its protein is CASSRQGPSYGYTF. The full variable domain, in which reference TRBV9 and TRBJ1-2 provide the parts outside the CDR3, is DSGVTQTPKHLITATGQRVTLRCSPRSGDLSVYWYQQSLDQGLQFLIQYYNGEERAKGNILERFSAQQFPDLHSELNLSSLELGDSALYFCASSRQGPSYGYTFGSGTRLTVV.

This clone has just one count. CDR3 sequence (DNA): TGTGCCAGCAGCTTGGCCATCCGGGACGGATCCTACGAGCAGTACTTC. Translating gives CASSLAIRDGSYEQYF. The chain uses TRBV7-2 and TRBJ2-7, with D perhaps being TRBD1 or TRBD2 (5 bases each). The V end was cut by 3 bases, the J end by 1 base, with 16 bases between. This CDR3 comprises 16 residues. Germline CDR1 is SGHTA and CDR2 is FQGNSA.

The CDR3 protein is CASSTWAGTGNYEQYF. Written as DNA, the CDR3 is TGTGCCAGCAGCACCTGGGCCGGTACAGGGAACTACGAGCAGTACTTC. The chain uses TRBV7-9 and TRBJ2-7; TRBD1 might be the D (6 bases). The germline V and J ends were trimmed by 5 bases and 3 bases, with 20 bases remaining between them. The CDR3 runs 16 residues. CDR1 and CDR2 from the germline V gene are SEHNR and FQNEAQ (reference sequence). Combining the CDR3 with reference TRBV7-9 and TRBJ2-7 gives the whole variable domain DTGVSQNPRHKITKRGQNVTFRCDPISEHNRLYWYRQTLGQGPEFLTYFQNEAQLEKSRLLSDRFSAERPKGSFSTLEIQRTEQGDSAMYLCASSTWAGTGNYEQYFGPGTRLTVT.

J is TRBJ2-7 and V is TRBV7-9; 7 bases line up with TRBD1. The CDR3 contains 14 residues. The J segment lost 3 bases and the V segment lost 5 bases, leaving 7 bases of the junction unmatched. CDR1 and CDR2 (germline): SEHNR, FQNEAQ (reference sequence). The CDR3 DNA is TGTGCCAGCAGCCGCGAGGGACAGAACTACGAGCAGTACTTC. Its protein product is CASSREGQNYEQYF.

The chain combines TRBV10-3 with TRBJ2-7; TRBD2 is a possible D gene (5 bases). The germline gives CDR1 ENHRY, CDR2 SYGVKD. The V and J ends lost 5 bases and 0 bases respectively, with 14 bases between them. The CDR3 is 15 amino acids. CDR3 nucleotide sequence: TGTGCCATCAGTCCGAGCGGTCCCCTCTCCTACGAGCAGTACTTC. It encodes CAISPSGPLSYEQYF.

This chain joins TRBV6-1 and TRBJ1-6, with D tentatively TRBD1 (5 bases). The CDR3 consists of 16 residues. Trimming stripped 3 bases from V and 11 bases from J, with 20 bases between. Germline V lookup: CDR1 MNHNS, CDR2 SASEGT. The CDR3: CASSEEQAMAGPPLHF. As DNA, the CDR3 is TGTGCCAGCAGTGAGGAACAGGCGATGGCCGGGCCACCCCTCCACTTT.

This chain uses TRBV3-1 (or the pseudogene TRBV3-2) with TRBJ1-4; D gene uncertain. In germline, CDR1 is LGHDT, CDR2 YNNKEL (reference sequence). The CDR3 loop spans 14 amino acids. V gave up 4 bases and J gave up 4 bases, with 10 bases separating them. The CDR3 DNA follows: TGTGCCAGCAGCCCATTGGCGGGTAATGAAAAACTGTTTTTT. This translates into CASSPLAGNEKLFF.